The 20 T cell receptor beta chains below all came from one sample that was sequenced in a study of blood T cell repertoires in COVID-19. Only in-frame clones appear in the TCRdb table, and some are missing; sequencing was by immunoSEQ multiplex PCR. In the table there are some 120,000 clones, over 85% of which are singletons. Input material: peripheral blood. These receptors were collected from a man in his sixties with COVID-19, enrolled during active disease.

The V gene is TRBV15, the J gene TRBJ1-2; no clear D gene. Germline CDR1 is LNHNV and CDR2 is YYDKDF (reference sequence). CDR3 length equals 15 residues. V gave up 0 bases and J gave up 3 bases, with 11 bases separating them. CDR3 in amino acids: CATSRDSAAHYGYTF. The CDR3 nucleotides are TGTGCCACCAGCAGAGATTCGGCGGCGCACTATGGCTACACCTTC.

Remarks on this clone: This same CDR3 is encoded by further DNA sequences in the sample. The rearrangement uses TRBV19 and TRBJ1-5, with D maybe TRBD1 (5 bases). Trimming removed 2 bases from V and 2 bases from J, with 10 bases in between. Germline assignment: CDR1 LNHDA and CDR2 SQIVND (reference sequence). The CDR3 runs to 15 residues. The DNA for the CDR3 is TGTGCCAGTAGTATACAGGGAGGAGGCAATCAGCCCCAGCATTTT. Protein: CASSIQGGGNQPQHF.

The chain recombines TRBV9 with TRBJ1-2; unclear D gene. Trimming left V 0 bases short and J 8 bases short, with 17 bases between. Germline V gives CDR1 SGDLS, CDR2 YYNGEE. The CDR3 is made up of 15 amino acids. The CDR3 DNA sequence: TGTGCCAGCAGCGTAGGTGGCGACCCGACGGGAGGCTACACCTTC. Amino acids: CASSVGGDPTGGYTF.

J is TRBJ2-7 and V is TRBV7-2; 9 bases match TRBD2. V was pared by 1 base and J by 1 base, with 2 bases of the junction left unmatched. The CDR3 consists of 15 residues. CDR1 SGHTA and CDR2 FQGNSA come from the germline V gene. Here the CDR3 reads CASSLETSGSYEQYF. The CDR3 region has the DNA TGTGCCAGCAGCTTAGAGACTAGCGGATCCTACGAGCAGTACTTC.

This chain joins TRBV5-1 and TRBJ2-5; TRBD1 matches 7 bases. Germline assignment: CDR1 SGHRS and CDR2 YFSETQ. CDR3 length equals 16 residues. The V and J ends lost 7 bases and 2 bases, in that order; junction bases with no gene match: 14. Here the CDR3 DNA reads TGCGCCAGCGCCAAGTCGGGACAGACGTTTCAAGAGACCCAGTACTTC. Translating gives CASAKSGQTFQETQYF.

V and J are TRBV2 and TRBJ2-2; a weak D match, TRBD1 (6 bases). The V end was cut by 4 bases, the J end by 4 bases, with 10 bases between. The CDR3 is 14 residues long. Per the germline V gene, CDR1 is SNHLY and CDR2 is FYNNEI. CDR3 coding DNA: TGTGCCAGCAGTGTTAGGGGGTTCACCGGGGAGCTGTTTTTT. It codes for CASSVRGFTGELFF.

The V gene is TRBV6-5, the J gene TRBJ1-2; D uncertain. Germline V CDR1 and CDR2: MNHEY, SVGAGI. This CDR3 has 13 amino acids. The V gene lost 5 bases and the J gene lost 0 bases, with 7 bases spanning the gap. The CDR3 spells CASSLAANYGYTF. CDR3 in DNA: TGTGCCAGCAGTCTAGCAGCTAACTATGGCTACACCTTC.

The V and J genes are TRBV15 and TRBJ2-7; D not resolved. V lost 2 bases to trimming and J lost 3 bases, with 8 bases between them. CDR1 LNHNV and CDR2 YYDKDF come from the germline V gene (reference sequence). CDR3 size: 13 residues. The CDR3 protein is CATSRLGVYEQYF. The CDR3 bases are TGTGCCACCAGCAGACTAGGTGTCTACGAGCAGTACTTC. Full variable domain (rest looked up from reference TRBV15 and TRBJ2-7): DAMVIQNPRYQVTQFGKPVTLSCSQTLNHNVMYWYQQKSSQAPKLLFHYYDKDFNNEADTPDNFQSRRPNTSFCFLDIRSPGLGDTAMYLCATSRLGVYEQYFGPGTRLTVT.

This chain uses TRBV11-3 with TRBJ2-1; TRBD2 matches 13 bases. The CDR3 is made up of 16 amino acids. Germline values: CDR1 SGHNT, CDR2 YENEEA. Germline trimming cut 4 bases from V and 8 bases from J; bases unmatched to any gene: 8. CDR3 amino acids: CASSSPGTSGDYEQFF. The DNA for the CDR3 is TGTGCCAGCAGCTCCCCTGGGACTAGCGGGGACTATGAGCAGTTCTTC.

V usage is TRBV27 and J usage is TRBJ1-6; weak D call: TRBD1 (6 bases). V gave up 0 bases and J gave up 11 bases, with 17 bases separating them. The CDR3 consists of 16 residues. Germline lookup yields CDR1 MNHEY and CDR2 SMNVEV (reference sequence). The CDR3 sequence: CASSLSEDRLTTPLHF. The CDR3 DNA is TGTGCCAGCAGTTTATCGGAAGACAGGCTAACGACACCCCTCCACTTT.

The V gene is TRBV19, the J gene TRBJ2-1; no definite D call. Germline loops: CDR1 LNHDA, CDR2 SQIVND (reference sequence). The CDR3 runs 16 residues. V gave up 0 bases and J gave up 0 bases, with 9 bases separating them. The CDR3 DNA reads as TGTGCCAGTAGTATAGATTGGTCGGGCTCCTACAATGAGCAGTTCTTC. As protein: CASSIDWSGSYNEQFF.

The chain combines TRBV6-5 with TRBJ2-7; 9 nucleotides match TRBD2. Germline assignment: CDR1 MNHEY and CDR2 SVGAGI. V was clipped by 2 bases and J by 6 bases; unmatched bases: 11. The CDR3 length is 16 residues. The CDR3 nucleotides are TGTGCCAGCAGTTACGGTAGCGGGAGTGGGGCAGGCGAGCAGTACTTC. It codes for CASSYGSGSGAGEQYF.

This clone came up once. This CDR3 is CASSFGETEAFF. CDR3 bases: TGCGCCAGCAGCTTTGGAGAGACTGAAGCTTTCTTT. The V and J genes are TRBV5-1 and TRBJ1-1, with no clear D. The CDR3 loop spans 12 amino acids. Germline V gene data show CDR1 as SGHRS and CDR2 as YFSETQ. V lost 2 bases and J 5 bases, leaving 7 bases between the germline ends. Together with reference TRBV5-1 and TRBJ1-1, the CDR3 gives the full variable domain: KAGVTQTPRYLIKTRGQQVTLSCSPISGHRSVSWYQQTPGQGLQFLFEYFSETQRNKGNFPGRFSGRQFSNSRSEMNVSTLELGDSALYLCASSFGETEAFFGQGTRLTVV.

This clone was counted a single time. The V call is TRBV6-5, the J call TRBJ2-5; 8 bases line up with TRBD2. The CDR3 has 14 residues. V gave up 8 bases and J gave up 3 bases; unmatched junction bases: 8. Germline V CDR1 and CDR2: MNHEY, SVGAGI. The CDR3 reads CASGGLGGEETQYF. The CDR3 DNA reads TGTGCCAGCGGGGGACTAGGAGGGGAAGAGACCCAGTACTTC.

The V gene is TRBV18, the J gene TRBJ1-2, with 10 bases matching TRBD1. Trimming at V came to 6 bases and at J to 8 bases, leaving 15 bases not matched to a gene. The germline V gene has CDR1 KGHSH and CDR2 LQKENI. The CDR3 is made up of 16 amino acids. CDR3 nucleotide sequence: TGTGCCAGCTCCCCAGAGAGACAGGGGGCTGGTGGCGGCTACACCTTC. Residues: CASSPERQGAGGGYTF.

This clone came up once. The CDR3 is CASGRQGMNTEAFF. Written as DNA, the CDR3 is TGTGCCAGCGGCCGACAGGGGATGAACACTGAAGCTTTCTTT. The V gene is TRBV5-8, the J gene TRBJ1-1; 8 bases are a match to TRBD1. The V gene's germline CDR1 is SGHTS and CDR2 YDEGEE. J gave up 0 bases and V 7 bases, and 5 bases lay outside the gene matches. This CDR3 has 14 amino acids.

The chain uses TRBV4-2 and TRBJ1-3; a weak D match, TRBD1 (5 bases). Trimming cost V 0 bases and J 0 bases, with 18 bases left between them. CDR1 LGHNA and CDR2 YNFKEQ come from the germline V gene. The CDR3 consists of 19 residues. The CDR3 sequence: CASSQDMGTGVSSGNTIYF. The CDR3 DNA reads TGTGCCAGCAGCCAAGATATGGGGACGGGGGTGAGCTCTGGAAACACCATATATTTT.

This chain uses TRBV10-1 with TRBJ2-1, with 7 bases that match TRBD2. The CDR3 spans 14 residues. V lost 6 bases, J lost 5 bases, and 7 bases stayed unmatched. CDR1 and CDR2 (germline): WNHNN, SYGVQD (reference sequence). The CDR3 spells CASSSGTTDNEQFF. The CDR3 bases are TGCGCCAGCAGCTCCGGGACTACGGACAATGAGCAGTTCTTC.

V and J are TRBV5-6 and TRBJ2-7, with 12 bases lining up with TRBD1. This CDR3 contains 19 residues. V dropped 1 base and J dropped 3; count of bases not matched to a gene: 14. Germline CDR1 and CDR2: SGHDT and YYEEEE. CDR3 sequence reads: CASSLLGQGASGSVYEQYF. The DNA of the CDR3 is TGTGCCAGCAGCTTGTTGGGACAGGGGGCTAGCGGGAGCGTCTACGAGCAGTACTTC.

J is TRBJ1-1 and V is TRBV27; the match to TRBD1 covers 9 bases. Germline values: CDR1 MNHEY, CDR2 SMNVEV (reference sequence). Germline trimming cut 5 bases from V and 13 bases from J; bases unmatched to any gene: 17. CDR3 length: 15 amino acids. The CDR3 DNA reads as TGTGCCAGCAGTCCATGGGGACAGGGATATGATATAGTTTTCTTT. It yields the protein CASSPWGQGYDIVFF.